This T cell receptor (beta chain) was profiled in a study of T cell changes during pregnancy in multiple sclerosis. TCRdb keeps only in-frame clones here, not all; method: immunoSEQ multiplex PCR. The repertoire consists of about 36,000 clones, with 92% occurring once and the leading ten covering 1.2%. Germline CDR1 KGHSH, CDR2 LQKENI. The V gene lost 3 bases and the J gene lost 6 bases, with 6 bases spanning the gap. CDR3 length: 12 residues. Sequenced input: PBMCs (not recorded whether the cells were cultured). This chain connects TRBV18 to TRBJ1-5; a possible D gene is TRBD1 (6 bases). This sequence was found in a female donor with multiple sclerosis, enrolled in a pregnancy study. CDR3 DNA sequence: TGTGCCAGCTCACCGACAGGTCAGCCCCAGCATTTT. Translated, it gives CASSPTGQPQHF.